This T cell receptor beta chain was identified in a study of Graves' ophthalmopathy and Graves' hyperthyroidism (dated by TCRdb to the late 2010s). In the study overall: Peripheral blood samples were taken at the time of initial diagnosis, before any treatment was given. In a handful of hyperthyroidism patients, the T-cell repertoire of thyroid tissue was compared with the T-cell repertoire of blood. The 100 or so discovery patients were randomly split 7:3 into training and test sets. In total, 135 blood samples were TCR-sequenced: some 40 ophthalmopathy, some 75 hyperthyroidism and about 17 hyperthyroidism-to-ophthalmopathy patients. The study used signatures of the TCR beta repertoire to tell Graves' ophthalmopathy apart from Graves' hyperthyroidism and to predict which patients would progress to ophthalmopathy. To explore V-J signatures that distinguish ophthalmopathy from hyperthyroidism, a discovery set of more than 90 patients was enrolled, made up of some 41 with ophthalmopathy and roughly 57 with stable hyperthyroidism. The independent validation cohort included about 19 hyperthyroidism patients plus 17 patients who later progressed from hyperthyroidism to ophthalmopathy. Following sample collection, hyperthyroidism patients were given methimazole at a starting dose of 30 mg daily, and ophthalmopathy patients were given high-dose intravenous methylprednisolone. Overall results and qualifications from the work: No statistical method was used to predetermine the sample size, and group allocation was not hidden from the investigators. Most of the expanded thyroid clonotypes with a frequency above 0.001 were also detected in blood, and it was suggested that the thyroid immune response may be reflected by blood repertoires. In validation, the model predicted ophthalmopathy progression with more than 70% sensitivity and approximately 72% specificity; 12 predicted patients were CT-confirmed with GO in a median of 6.5 months. The 13-signature model separated ophthalmopathy from stable hyperthyroidism with around 90% sensitivity and 81% to 82% specificity in cross-validation, and 80%/75% in the test set.

For repertoire sequencing, the TCR beta CDR3 regions were amplified from RNA transcripts. The first round was an RT-PCR using HTBI primers with the Qiagen OneStep RT-PCR kit, and this first round was followed by a second-round multiplex PCR, then size selection and purification. Libraries were sequenced paired-end with 100 bp reads on an Illumina HiSeq2000. In the authors' own workflow: Reads were processed with SOAPnuke, discarding reads with adapters, uncalled bases, mean Phred below 15, or no exact constant-primer or identifier match. High-quality paired reads were merged with COPE v1.2.5. Unique nucleotide sequences were defined as clonotypes and aligned to IMGT TRB V, D and J references using MiTCR v1.1. Analysis was restricted to V-J combinations with a frequency above 0.0001, which covered over 98% of repertoires. For each V-J combination, a TCR clonal expansion and chaos score was defined as F50 clonal expansion divided by the chaos observed in the TCRdist matrix. Welch's t-statistics and random forest were used to reduce features to about 14 V-J combinations, which were fed into a naive Bayes classifier. The Morisita-Horn index was used to measure how similar the thyroid and blood repertoires were. TCRdb took the public reads, trimmed them with fastp at Q25, ran MiXCR for clone calling and kept in-frame beta chains. One record per CDR3 amino acid sequence lists the most common genes and DNA. Clone size and V and J calls follow TCRdb, not the original study. Recorded for this sample are 620,000 or so distinct CDR3 sequences; about 20% of them occurred a single time. Around 6.5% of the sample is held by the ten biggest clonotypes.

CDR1 SGHTA and CDR2 FQGTGA are derived from the germline V gene. With termini counted, the CDR3 has 10 amino acids. About this clonotype: Its specific antigen is unknown. This CDR3 fails to terminate in the conserved phenylalanine or tryptophan, so it likely reflects a read error. The DNA is left out, because the CDR3 cannot be placed on it with certainty; the CDR3 is given as TCRdb lists it.

A patient counted as having stable hyperthyroidism if there was no progression to ophthalmopathy within 18 months of follow-up. The hyperthyroidism patients were 18 to 65 years old and newly diagnosed, with a disease duration of less than 2 months. Patients were excluded if they had other autoimmune diseases, uncontrolled infections, pregnancy or lactation. Clinical symptoms, serum thyroxine, TRAb, thyroid ultrasound and orbital computed tomography formed the basis of the diagnosis. PBMCs were isolated from 10 ml of fresh peripheral blood by Ficoll-Paque density gradient centrifugation. Total RNA was extracted with Trizol reagent and quality-checked on an Agilent 2100 Bioanalyzer.

The sequenced sample consisted of peripheral blood. This sequence uses TRBV7-3 and TRBJ2-5. The receptor comes from a woman younger than 30 with stable Graves' hyperthyroidism. Some clones in this sample may be carry-over from other donors' samples. Donor details come from another sample of the same person, matched by shared clones. For the CDR3, the sequence is CASSLRPARC.